The rows below give T cell receptor beta chains drawn from one sample of a study of cytomegalovirus exposure and HLA in healthy donors. Here immunoSEQ multiplex PCR was the method, and the copy in TCRdb shows in-frame clones only, minus some. Its clone listing holds some 200,000 clones. Sequences were obtained from PBMCs. These receptors were taken from a woman between 18 and 29 years old in good health and CMV-seropositive. CDR3s include the opening cysteine and the closing phenylalanine or tryptophan. D genes are given only for firm matches.

D: NA
V: TRBV5-1
J: TRBJ2-2
CDR3: CASSSGTLPGELFF
DNA: TGCGCCAGCAGCTCCGGGACTCTTCCCGGGGAGCTGTTTTTT

D: TRBD1
V: TRBV2
J: TRBJ2-3
CDR3: CASNLQGWGTDTQYF
DNA: TGTGCCAGCAACCTACAGGGGTGGGGCACAGATACGCAGTATTTT

D: TRBD1
V: TRBV9
J: TRBJ1-1
CDR3: CASSVGIVGTGNTEAFF
DNA: TGTGCCAGCAGCGTAGGTATTGTAGGGACAGGGAACACTGAAGCTTTCTTT

D: NA
V: TRBV5-8
J: TRBJ1-2
CDR3: CASSTDSLWSYTF
DNA: TGTGCCAGCAGTACGGACAGTCTATGGAGCTACACCTTC

D: NA
V: TRBV5-4
J: TRBJ2-7
CDR3: CASSYLDWYSYEQYF
DNA: TGTGCCAGCAGCTACCTCGACTGGTACTCCTACGAGCAGTACTTC

D: NA
V: TRBV6-5
J: TRBJ2-7
CDR3: CASSYGGTYEQYF
DNA: TGTGCCAGCAGTTACGGAGGTACCTACGAGCAGTACTTC

D: NA
V: TRBV6-6
J: TRBJ2-2
CDR3: CASTLIGETGELFF
DNA: TGTGCCAGCACCCTAATAGGGGAAACCGGGGAGCTGTTTTTT

D: NA
V: TRBV5-4
J: TRBJ2-7
CDR3: CASSLGRGWDYEQYF
DNA: TGTGCCAGCAGCTTGGGACGGGGGTGGGATTACGAGCAGTACTTC

D: NA
V: TRBV7-8
J: TRBJ2-2
CDR3: CASSPQERTGELFF
DNA: TGTGCCAGCAGCCCCCAGGAAAGGACCGGGGAGCTGTTTTTT

D: NA
V: TRBV7-9
J: TRBJ2-5
CDR3: CASSPKGQGRGETQYF
DNA: TGTGCCAGCAGCCCAAAAGGACAAGGGCGGGGAGAGACCCAGTACTTC

D: NA
V: TRBV29-1
J: TRBJ2-1
CDR3: CSVERAYREQFF
DNA: TGCAGCGTTGAGCGGGCGTACCGGGAGCAGTTCTTC

D: TRBD1
V: TRBV4-1
J: TRBJ1-3
CDR3: CASSRFGTGGNTIYF
DNA: TGCGCCAGCAGCCGGTTCGGGACAGGAGGAAACACCATATATTTT

D: TRBD1
V: TRBV5-4
J: TRBJ1-1
CDR3: CASSFQDRDTEAFF
DNA: TGTGCCAGCAGCTTCCAAGACAGGGACACTGAAGCTTTCTTT

D: NA
V: TRBV2
J: TRBJ2-7
CDR3: CASSKSVYEQYF
DNA: TGTGCCAGCAGTAAGTCCGTCTACGAGCAGTACTTC

D: TRBD1
V: TRBV6-4
J: TRBJ2-7
CDR3: CASSDSIVGQGAYEQYF
DNA: TGTGCCAGCAGTGACTCGATAGTCGGGCAGGGGGCTTACGAGCAGTACTTC

D: NA
V: TRBV4-1
J: TRBJ2-7
CDR3: CASSQGGGYYEQYF
DNA: TGCGCCAGCAGCCAAGGCGGGGGCTACTACGAGCAGTACTTC

D: NA
V: TRBV10-1
J: TRBJ1-2
CDR3: CASSAGTGVYGYTF
DNA: TGCGCCAGCAGCGCCGGGACTGGAGTTTATGGCTACACCTTC

D: NA
V: TRBV7-8
J: TRBJ1-4
CDR3: CASSPGRGLNEKLFF
DNA: TGTGCCAGCAGCCCGGGGCGGGGGTTGAATGAAAAACTGTTTTTT

D: NA
V: TRBV5-1
J: TRBJ2-5
CDR3: CASSLGARGGETQYF
DNA: TGCGCCAGCAGCTTGGGTGCCCGGGGTGGAGAGACCCAGTACTTC

D: NA
V: TRBV11-2
J: TRBJ2-1
CDR3: CASSLAGDNEQFF
DNA: TGTGCCAGCAGCTTAGCAGGGGACAATGAGCAGTTCTTC

D: NA
V: TRBV2
J: TRBJ2-5
CDR3: CASSDSRGETQYF
DNA: TGTGCCAGCAGTGATAGCAGGGGAGAGACCCAGTACTTC

D: NA
V: TRBV4-3
J: TRBJ1-4
CDR3: CASSQDRRTNEKLFF
DNA: TGCGCCAGCAGCCAAGATCGCAGGACTAATGAAAAACTGTTTTTT